Below, 9 T cell receptor beta chains from the same sample are listed, as sequenced in a study of T cells in women clearing cervical HPV infection. Measured with immunoSEQ multiplex PCR; TCRdb has only the in-frame clones, and not every one. The sample has tens of thousands of clones. Sequencing was done on a sample of blood buffy coat. Every receptor here comes from a woman between 18 and 75 years old with a cervical HPV16 infection that either progressed to CIN3+ or cleared (not recorded which).

To note about this clone: The read finishes 3 residues shy of the CDR3 end, and the germline J gene is used to complete it. The chain links TRBV30 to TRBJ2-2, with TRBD2 matching over 7 bases. V gave up 4 bases and J gave up 1 base; unmatched junction bases: 12. CDR3 length: 17 residues. Germline V gene lookup returns CDR1 GTSNPN and CDR2 SVGIG (reference sequence). CDR3 bases read: TGTGCCTGGACCACAAGGCGGGGGAGAAGGAACACCGGGGAG. This encodes CAWTTRRGRRNTGE. The full CDR3 protein is CAWTTRRGRRNTGELFF.

A remark on this clone: Read sequence stops 3 residues before the CDR3 end, and the germline J gene provides the missing end. The chain uses TRBV6-2 or TRBV6-3 and TRBJ2-4; TRBD1 might be the D (6 bases). Germline V gene data show CDR1 as MNHEY and CDR2 as SVGEGT. V lost 6 bases and J 1 base, leaving 16 bases between the germline ends. The CDR3 sequence is 16 residues long. CDR3 protein: CASSLGAGEAKNIQYF. CDR3 bases read: TGTGCCAGCAGCCTAGGGGCAGGGGAGGCCAAAAACATT.

A remark on this clone: The read stops 3 residues short of the end of the CDR3; the missing end is completed from the germline J gene. The chain uses TRBV19 and TRBJ2-3; D perhaps matches TRBD1 (6 bases). V was trimmed by 6 bases and J by 4 bases, leaving 14 bases between them. The CDR3 totals 14 residues. From germline, CDR1 is LNHDA and CDR2 SQIVND (reference sequence). CDR3 DNA (partial): TGTGCCAGTAGATCCAACAGGGCGCCAGATACG. This gives the protein CASRSNRAPDT. In full, the CDR3 is CASRSNRAPDTQYF.

Worth noting for this clone: The read gets to within 3 residues of the CDR3 end, and the germline J gene fills in the rest. The chain links TRBV30 to TRBJ1-2; tentative D call: TRBD1 (5 bases). Germline loops: CDR1 GTSNPN, CDR2 SVGIG (reference sequence). CDR3 length: 12 residues. The sequenced CDR3 bases are TGTGCCTGGAGTATGACAGCTTACGAC. Amino acid sequence: CAWSMTAYD. From start to end, the CDR3 is CAWSMTAYDYTF.

In regard to this clone: The CDR3 end is not reached by the read, which stops 3 residues before it; the germline J gene fills it in. The same CDR3 can be traced to other DNA sequences in this sample. The V gene is TRBV29-1, the J gene TRBJ1-3; 7 nucleotides match TRBD1. The CDR3 is 15 residues long. CDR1 and CDR2 from the germline V gene are SQVTM and ANQGSEA. The V segment lost 7 bases and the J segment 0 bases; nucleotides outside the gene matches: 9. The part of the CDR3 DNA that was read is TGCAGCGCCTCCGGGACAGCATCCTCTGGAAACACC. It encodes CSASGTASSGNT. The CDR3 as a whole reads CSASGTASSGNTIYF.

Remarks on this clone: The CDR3 is cut off 3 residues early in the read; its end comes from the germline J gene. The chain has TRBV7-6 and TRBJ2-2; D tentatively fits TRBD1 or TRBD2 (5 bases each). The CDR3 extends over 14 amino acids. The germline gives CDR1 SGHVS, CDR2 FNYEAQ. CDR3 DNA, as far as it was read: TGTGCCAGCAGCTTCGGCCAGGGAGATTCACCG. Its translation: CASSFGQGDSP. The full CDR3 protein is CASSFGQGDSPLFF. Full variable domain (missing parts from reference TRBV7-6 and TRBJ2-2): GAGVSQSPRYKVTKRGQDVALRCDPISGHVSLYWYRQALGQGPEFLTYFNYEAQQDKSGLPNDRFSAERPEGSISTLTIQRTEQRDSAMYRCASSFGQGDSPLFFGEGSRLTVL.

The CDR3 is CASSFAQGGDSNQPQHF. The CDR3 DNA, read in part, is TGTGCCAGCAGTTTCGCACAGGGGGGCGATAGCAATCAGCCC. V gene TRBV6-2 or TRBV6-3 combines with J gene TRBJ1-5, with 8 positions matching TRBD1. The sequenced fragment ends 3 residues before the CDR3 boundary, so the rest is inferred from the germline J gene. J was trimmed by 0 bases and V by 4 bases; bases with no gene match: 8. The germline gives CDR1 MNHEY, CDR2 SVGEGT. This CDR3 spans 17 amino acids.

Note on this clone: Germline and junction disagree at one end, which may indicate a read error. The observed sequence ends 3 residues before the CDR3 terminus, with the missing tail filled in from the germline J gene. This sample also contains other DNA sequences that code for the same CDR3. The chain couples TRBV7-2 to TRBJ1-3; D gene uncertain. The CDR3 runs to 15 residues. The germline V gene encodes CDR1 SGHTA and CDR2 FQGNSA. CDR3 protein: CASHSLSTLGNTIYF. The sequenced CDR3 bases are TGTGCCAGCCACAGCTTATCGACGCTCGGAAACACT.

As concerns this clone: The observed sequence ends 3 residues before the CDR3 terminus, with the missing tail filled in from the germline J gene. The V call is TRBV20-1, the J call TRBJ1-5; D is perhaps TRBD1 (6 bases). Germline CDR1 is DFQATT and CDR2 is SNEGSKA (reference sequence). This CDR3 has 13 residues. V was clipped by 4 bases and J by 3 bases, with 10 bases between them. The sequenced CDR3 bases are TGCAGTGCTATTCGGACAGTCAATCAGCCC. Translated: CSAIRTVNQP. In full, the CDR3 is CSAIRTVNQPQHF.